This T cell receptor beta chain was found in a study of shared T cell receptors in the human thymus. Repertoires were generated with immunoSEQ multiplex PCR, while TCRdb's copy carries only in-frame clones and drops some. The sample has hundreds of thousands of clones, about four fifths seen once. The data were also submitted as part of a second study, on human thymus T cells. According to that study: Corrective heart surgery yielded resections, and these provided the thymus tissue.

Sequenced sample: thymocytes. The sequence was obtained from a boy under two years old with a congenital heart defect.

This CDR3 is CASSSQKKTLSYEQYF. The CDR3 DNA reads as TGTGCCAGCAGTTCACAAAAGAAAACCCTTTCCTACGAGCAGTACTTC. The chain carries TRBV28 and TRBJ2-7; D uncertain. The germline V gene encodes CDR1 MDHEN and CDR2 SYDVKM. The CDR3 is 16 residues long. Trimming took 4 bases from V and 1 from J, leaving 17 bases between them.